The 32 T cell receptor beta chains reported below all come from one sample, sequenced in a study of regulatory T cells in long-lasting Graves disease. Sample time point: newly diagnosed GD, antithyroid drugs for less than 3 months. The TCR library was made from RNA extracted from PBMCs. The authors built TCR beta libraries using iRepertoire HTBI primers and Arm-PCR of CDR3 regions. TCRdb re-derived calls from the multiplex PCR reads in MiXCR, one entry per CDR3 protein. The sample shows 200,000 to 250,000 distinct CDR3 sequences, roughly 20% of them seen only once. In addition, the sample was reused for a study of T cells in Graves' hyperthyroidism and ophthalmopathy.

The starting material was peripheral blood mononuclear cells (PBMCs), obtained at new diagnosis, from a patient treated with antithyroid drugs. Every receptor here comes from a woman in her 30s with Graves disease.

This clonotype was recorded at least ten times. The V gene is TRBV19, the J gene TRBJ2-1; D unresolved. The CDR3 is 15 amino acids. V was pared by 4 bases and J by 0 bases, with 10 bases between. In germline, CDR1 is LNHDA, CDR2 SQIVND (reference sequence). The CDR3 here is CASSNGVSSYNEQFF. CDR3 nucleotides: TGTGCCAGTAGTAATGGGGTTAGCTCCTACAATGAGCAGTTCTTC. The variable domain in full, with the rest retrieved from reference TRBV19 and TRBJ2-1, is DGGITQSPKYLFRKEGQNVTLSCEQNLNHDAMYWYRQDPGQGLRLIYYSQIVNDFQKGDIAEGYSVSREKKESFPLTVTSAQKNPTAFYLCASSNGVSSYNEQFFGPGTRLTVL.

This clonotype has at least ten counts. The rearrangement joins TRBV30 to TRBJ1-1; D is unclear. Trimming stripped 2 bases from V and 3 bases from J, with 7 bases between. The CDR3 has 12 residues. The germline V gene has CDR1 GTSNPN and CDR2 SVGIG (reference sequence). CDR3 sequence (DNA): TGTGCCTGGAGTCCTCGGGACACTGAAGCTTTCTTT. It yields the protein CAWSPRDTEAFF.

This clonotype was seen ten or more times. J is TRBJ2-1 and V is TRBV19, with D unresolved. From germline, CDR1 is LNHDA and CDR2 SQIVND (reference sequence). The CDR3 sequence is 13 residues long. With 6 bases removed from V and 4 bases from J, the gap between germline ends came to 10 bases. This CDR3 reads CASSLERYNEQFF. In DNA, the CDR3 is TGTGCCAGTAGCCTCGAACGTTACAATGAGCAGTTCTTC.

At least ten counts were recorded for this clonotype. The chain joins TRBV5-5 to TRBJ2-1; 12 nucleotides line up with TRBD2. Germline V gene lookup returns CDR1 SGHKS and CDR2 YYEKEE (reference sequence). Trimming cost V 3 bases and J 4 bases; bases outside gene matches: 2. This CDR3 has 15 residues. CDR3 amino acids: CASSSGLAGYNEQFF. The CDR3 bases are TGTGCCAGCAGCTCCGGACTAGCGGGATACAATGAGCAGTTCTTC.

V is TRBV18 and J is TRBJ2-3; 7 bases line up with TRBD2. Germline V CDR1 and CDR2: KGHSH, LQKENI. CDR3 length: 15 residues. V was clipped by 2 bases and J by 5 bases; unmatched bases: 7. The CDR3 coding sequence is TGTGCCAGCTCACCAGGGGCAACGGGGGGAGATACGCAGTATTTT. Its translation is CASSPGATGGDTQYF.

This clonotype was observed many times. Written as DNA, the CDR3 is TGTGCCAGCCTCCGTCAAGAGACCCAGTACTTC. Its protein is CASLRQETQYF. The chain has TRBV7-3 and TRBJ2-5, with no clear D. Between the trimmed V and J ends, which lost 8 bases and 2 bases, there was a span of 6 bases. Germline V lookup: CDR1 SGHTA, CDR2 FQGTGA. CDR3 length equals 11 residues.

This clonotype was detected ten times or more. The chain recombines TRBV12-5 with TRBJ1-1; no clear D gene. The CDR3 length is 13 residues. The germline V and J ends were trimmed by 7 bases and 6 bases, with 15 bases remaining between them. CDR1 and CDR2 from the germline V gene are LGHNT and FRNRAP. In nucleotides, the CDR3 is TGTGCTAGTGCCCACGGGGATGGGGCTGAAGCTTTCTTT. Encoded protein: CASAHGDGAEAFF. The full variable domain, in which reference TRBV12-5 and TRBJ1-1 provide the parts outside the CDR3, is DARVTQTPRHKVTEMGQEVTMRCQPILGHNTVFWYRQTMMQGLELLAYFRNRAPLDDSGMPKDRFSAEMPDATLATLKIQPSEPRDSAVYFCASAHGDGAEAFFGQGTRLTVV.

This clonotype was seen a handful of times. The chain employs TRBV20-1 and TRBJ2-5; 11 bases align to TRBD2. The CDR3 loop spans 17 amino acids. Germline V gene data show CDR1 as DFQATT and CDR2 as SNEGSKA (reference sequence). The J segment lost 0 bases and the V segment lost 3 bases, leaving 9 bases of the junction unmatched. The CDR3 region has the DNA TGCAGTGCTAGGCCCTTAGCGGGGGGGTTGTACCAAGAGACCCAGTACTTC. It is translated as CSARPLAGGLYQETQYF.

The sample holds many counts of this clonotype. The chain combines TRBV3-1 with TRBJ2-7; no clear D gene. CDR3 length: 13 amino acids. The V gene's germline CDR1 is LGHDT and CDR2 YNNKEL (reference sequence). Trimming stripped 1 base from V and 3 bases from J, with 7 bases between. The CDR3 reads CASSQAGIYEQYF. For the CDR3, the DNA is TGTGCCAGCAGCCAAGCTGGGATCTACGAGCAGTACTTC.

This clonotype was observed at least ten times. V and J are TRBV5-1 and TRBJ1-1; D may be TRBD1 (5 bases). The V gene lost 4 bases and the J gene lost 3 bases, with 10 bases spanning the gap. CDR1 is SGHRS, CDR2 YFSETQ, per germline. This CDR3 region has 13 residues. The CDR3 loop is CASSGGGDTEAFF. CDR3 coding DNA: TGCGCCAGCAGCGGCGGGGGGGACACTGAAGCTTTCTTT.

Many counts were recorded for this clonotype. The chain uses TRBV30 and TRBJ2-7; no reliable D call. Trimming cost V 2 bases and J 1 base, with 9 bases left between them. CDR3 length: 13 residues. Per the germline V gene, CDR1 is GTSNPN and CDR2 is SVGIG (reference sequence). The CDR3 DNA reads as TGTGCCTGGAGTCTCGGGCGATCCTACGAGCAGTACTTC. Its protein is CAWSLGRSYEQYF.

This clonotype was picked up many times. The rearrangement uses TRBV10-3 and TRBJ2-1, with D maybe TRBD2 (6 bases). The ends were cut back, 0 bases at V and 13 bases at J, with 13 bases in the middle. This CDR3 region has 13 residues. Germline CDR1 ENHRY, CDR2 SYGVKD. As DNA, the CDR3 is TGTGCCATCAGTGAGTCGACTTTGCGGGGACAGTTCTTC. This encodes CAISESTLRGQFF.

This clonotype was counted only a few times. This sequence joins TRBV18 and TRBJ1-4; D is unclear. The CDR3 spans 15 residues. CDR1 is KGHSH and CDR2 is LQKENI in the germline V gene. V shed 3 bases and J shed 0 bases, with 8 bases lying between them. The CDR3 region is CASSPPLATNEKLFF. The CDR3 bases are TGTGCCAGCTCACCGCCACTTGCAACTAATGAAAAACTGTTTTTT.

This clonotype appeared many times. The rearrangement uses TRBV11-2 and TRBJ1-1, with D perhaps matching TRBD1 (5 bases). This CDR3 region has 15 residues. Germline loops: CDR1 SGHAT, CDR2 FQNNGV. V was shortened by 5 bases and J by 7 bases, with 20 bases between the two germline ends. The CDR3 region is CASSTPRGDGNEAFF. CDR3 coding DNA: TGTGCCAGCAGCACCCCCCGGGGGGATGGTAATGAAGCTTTCTTT. Supplemented by reference TRBV11-2 and TRBJ1-1, the full variable domain reads EAGVAQSPRYKIIEKRQSVAFWCNPISGHATLYWYQQILGQGPKLLIQFQNNGVVDDSQLPKDRFSAERLKGVDSTLKIQPAKLEDSAVYLCASSTPRGDGNEAFFGQGTRLTVV.

As for this clonotype: Since a far larger clone is one base different, this is likely a read error. The chain links TRBV14 to TRBJ1-1, with D tentatively TRBD1 (5 bases). The V gene's germline CDR1 is SGHDN and CDR2 FVKESK. The CDR3 consists of 14 residues. Trimming removed 4 bases at V and 1 base at J, with 10 bases between. Here the CDR3 reads CASSPGGANTEAFF. The CDR3 DNA reads TGTGCCAGCAGCCCTGGGGGAGCGAACACTGAAGCTTTCTTT. The entire variable domain, with the rest obtained from reference TRBV14 and TRBJ1-1, is as follows: EAGVTQFPSHSVIEKGQTVTLRCDPISGHDNLYWYRRVMGKEIKFLLHFVKESKQDESGMPNNRFLAERTGGTYSTLKVQPAELEDSGVYFCASSPGGANTEAFFGQGTRLTVV.

Of note for this clonotype: This sequence is one base from a far larger clone and is likely a read error. In DNA, the CDR3 is TGTGCCAGCAGCAGCTCGATCTCGTACAATGAGCAGTTCTTC. Its protein product is CASSSSISYNEQFF. This chain joins TRBV28 and TRBJ2-1; D is undetermined. Looked up from germline, CDR1 is MDHEN and CDR2 is SYDVKM. V lost 6 bases, J lost 4 bases, and 13 bases lay in between. CDR3 length equals 14 residues. The variable domain in full, completed from reference TRBV28 and TRBJ2-1, reads DVKVTQSSRYLVKRTGEKVFLECVQDMDHENMFWYRQDPGLGLRLIYFSYDVKMKEKGDIPEGYSVSREKKERFSLILESASTNQTSMYLCASSSSISYNEQFFGPGTRLTVL.

Many counts were recorded for this clonotype. V and J are TRBV13 and TRBJ2-7, with TRBD1 as a possible D gene (7 bases). This CDR3 contains 13 residues. Trimming left V 5 bases short and J 4 bases short, with 12 bases between. Germline loops: CDR1 PRHDT, CDR2 FYEKMQ (reference sequence). CDR3 in amino acids: CASSAGQLYEQYF. As DNA, the CDR3 is TGTGCCAGCAGCGCGGGACAGCTTTACGAGCAGTACTTC.

The chain has TRBV14 and TRBJ2-1; 7 bases match TRBD1. The V gene end was trimmed by 4 bases and the J gene end by 3 bases; junction bases not matched to a gene: 9. From germline, CDR1 is SGHDN and CDR2 FVKESK. This CDR3 comprises 16 residues. CDR3 DNA sequence: TGTGCCAGCAGCCCATCACCGGGACAGTACTACAATGAGCAGTTCTTC. Residues: CASSPSPGQYYNEQFF.

This clonotype has ten or more counts. The V and J genes are TRBV24-1 and TRBJ1-2, with D possibly matching TRBD1 (5 bases). The CDR3 consists of 13 residues. Trimming left V 7 bases short and J 4 bases short, with 12 bases between. CDR1 and CDR2 from the germline V gene are KGHDR and SFDVKD. CDR3 amino acids: CATRPEGAYGYTF. CDR3 in DNA: TGTGCCACCAGGCCCGAAGGGGCCTATGGCTACACCTTC.

The rearrangement joins TRBV28 to TRBJ1-2; tentatively, D is TRBD1 (5 bases). CDR3 size: 15 residues. Trimming left V 6 bases short and J 7 bases short, with 21 bases between. Germline CDR1 and CDR2: MDHEN and SYDVKM. The CDR3, as DNA: TGTGCCAGCAGGGGGGAAAGGCTTCTTATCTCTGGCTACACCTTC. Its translation is CASRGERLLISGYTF.

This rearrangement joins TRBV3-1 to TRBJ1-1; 9 nucleotides align to TRBD1. V lost 5 bases and J lost 0; bases outside the gene matches: 4. CDR3 size: 15 residues. Germline V gene data show CDR1 as LGHDT and CDR2 as YNNKEL (reference sequence). DNA of the CDR3: TGTGCCAGCAGCGCAACAGGGGGCTTGAACACTGAAGCTTTCTTT. It encodes CASSATGGLNTEAFF.

The V call is TRBV10-2, the J call TRBJ1-2; 9 bases fit TRBD1. Looked up from germline, CDR1 is WSHSY and CDR2 is SAAADI. Trimming took 3 bases from V and 4 from J; bases not matched to a gene: 9. The CDR3 has 16 amino acids. CDR3 sequence: CASSEEQGAPGYGYTF. CDR3 bases: TGCGCCAGCAGTGAAGAACAGGGGGCGCCGGGCTATGGCTACACCTTC.

This clonotype was found once. The chain couples TRBV19 to TRBJ2-7; TRBD2 matches at 9 bases. Germline V CDR1 and CDR2: LNHDA, SQIVND (reference sequence). The CDR3 sequence is 16 residues long. The trim removed 8 bases at V and 5 bases at J, leaving 16 bases unmatched. The CDR3, as DNA: TGTGCCAGTTCACCCAACCGGGGACTAGCTATCAACGAGCAGTACTTC. Encoded protein: CASSPNRGLAINEQYF.

This clonotype was detected many times. The rearrangement uses TRBV6-2 or TRBV6-3 and TRBJ2-5, with 7 bases lining up with TRBD2. Germline V CDR1 and CDR2: MNHEY, SVGEGT. This CDR3 contains 13 residues. V lost 3 bases and J lost 8; bases outside the gene matches: 6. The CDR3 DNA reads as TGTGCCAGCAGTTATTTTACGGGAGGAACCCAGTACTTC. It yields the protein CASSYFTGGTQYF.

In this sample, this clonotype turned up many times. The rearrangement uses TRBV28 and TRBJ2-5, with D perhaps TRBD1 (6 bases). CDR3 size: 14 residues. Germline CDR1 is MDHEN and CDR2 is SYDVKM. With 2 bases removed from V and 9 bases from J, the gap between germline ends came to 16 bases. The CDR3 here is CASSLGLTGLPQYF. The CDR3 DNA sequence: TGTGCCAGCAGTTTAGGTCTAACAGGGTTACCCCAGTACTTC.

Concerning this clonotype: The junction departs from the called germline gene at one end, perhaps through a read error. The chain couples TRBV19 to TRBJ2-2; D may be TRBD1 or TRBD2 (5 bases each). The CDR3 is made up of 13 amino acids. From germline, CDR1 is LNHDA and CDR2 SQIVND (reference sequence). Written as DNA, the CDR3 is TGTGCCAGTAGTTGGATCGGGGCCGGTGAGCTGTTTTTT. Amino acids: CASSWIGAGELFF. Based on the CDR3 plus reference TRBV19 and TRBJ2-2, the full variable domain is DGGITQSPKYLFRKEGQNVTLSCEQNLNHDAMYWYRQDPGQGLRLIYYSQIVNDFQKGDIAEGYSVSREKKESFPLTVTSAQKNPTAFYLCASSWIGAGELFFGEGSRLTVL.

The chain links TRBV20-1 to TRBJ2-7; D might be TRBD2 (5 bases). The CDR3 has 11 residues. Germline loops: CDR1 DFQATT, CDR2 SNEGSKA (reference sequence). The V gene lost 3 bases and the J gene lost 8 bases, with 11 bases spanning the gap. Here the CDR3 DNA reads TGCAGTGCTAGGGCCGGGGTCCAGCAGTACTTC. Translation gives CSARAGVQQYF.

Many counts were recorded for this clonotype. The chain carries TRBV9 and TRBJ1-2; D may be TRBD1 (5 bases). The V gene's germline CDR1 is SGDLS and CDR2 YYNGEE. Trimming took 0 bases from V and 3 from J, leaving 12 bases between them. The length of the CDR3 is 15 residues. The CDR3 coding sequence is TGTGCCAGCAGCGTAGACGGGGGACTGGACTATGGCTACACCTTC. Translating gives CASSVDGGLDYGYTF.

This clonotype was observed many times. The chain uses TRBV7-9 and TRBJ1-2; unclear D gene. There are 16 residues in the CDR3. Germline-derived CDR1 and CDR2 are SEHNR and FQNEAQ (reference sequence). Trimming stripped 5 bases from V and 5 bases from J, with 21 bases between. CDR3 coding DNA: TGTGCCAGCAGCCCCGCGGCAATACTCGGGAGTTATGGCTACACCTTC. It is translated as CASSPAAILGSYGYTF.

At least ten counts were recorded for this clonotype. This chain connects TRBV6-5 to TRBJ2-7; D uncertain. CDR3 length: 12 amino acids. Germline CDR1 reads MNHEY; CDR2 reads SVGAGI. V shed 4 bases and J shed 6 bases, with 10 bases lying between them. In DNA, the CDR3 is TGTGCCAGCAGTTCTATAGCAGGCGAGCAGTACTTC. This gives the protein CASSSIAGEQYF.

This clonotype was counted ten times or more. The CDR3 loop is CASSPLSGASQETQYF. The CDR3, as DNA: TGTGCCAGCTCACCACTGAGCGGGGCGTCACAAGAGACCCAGTACTTC. This chain uses TRBV18 with TRBJ2-5; 7 nucleotides line up with TRBD2. The junction had 7 bases not matched to a gene; V was cut back by 1 base and J by 2 bases. CDR3 size: 16 residues. Looked up from germline, CDR1 is KGHSH and CDR2 is LQKENI.

This clonotype was counted many times. The chain employs TRBV7-2 and TRBJ2-7; D is unclear. The ends were cut back, 1 base at V and 1 base at J, with 11 bases in the middle. Germline V gives CDR1 SGHTA, CDR2 FQGNSA. The CDR3 is 15 amino acids. CDR3 sequence reads: CASSLDPSRSYEQYF. The DNA for the CDR3 is TGTGCCAGCAGCTTAGACCCTTCTAGGTCCTACGAGCAGTACTTC.